Shown below are 27 T cell receptor beta chains from a single sample sequenced in a study of blood T cell repertoires in COVID-19. Clones were read by immunoSEQ multiplex PCR, and TCRdb kept only the in-frame ones, dropping some. The repertoire holds some 68,000 clones, with roughly 88% as singletons. Sequenced input: peripheral blood. These receptor sequences come from a man aged 50 to 59 with COVID-19, enrolled during active disease.

This chain connects TRBV14 to TRBJ1-2; maybe TRBD1 (6 bases). This CDR3 is 14 amino acids long. V was clipped by 2 bases and J by 4 bases, with 11 bases between them. Germline lookup yields CDR1 SGHDN and CDR2 FVKESK. The CDR3 sequence is CASSQIQGIYGYTF. The DNA of the CDR3 is TGTGCCAGCAGCCAAATCCAGGGGATCTATGGCTACACCTTC.

V is TRBV19 and J is TRBJ1-1; tentative D call: TRBD1 (6 bases). CDR3 length: 14 amino acids. Germline V gene data show CDR1 as LNHDA and CDR2 as SQIVND (reference sequence). With 7 bases removed from V and 5 bases from J, the gap between germline ends came to 17 bases. The CDR3 bases are TGTGCCAGTATCAAGGGTAGGGGGATAACTGAAGCTTTCTTT. It codes for CASIKGRGITEAFF.

The chain links TRBV3-1 (or the pseudogene TRBV3-2) to TRBJ2-3; 11 nucleotides agree with TRBD2. V trimming: 7 bases; J trimming: 4 bases; junction bases outside the gene matches: 7. Germline V gives CDR1 LGHDT, CDR2 YNNKEL (reference sequence). The CDR3 totals 15 residues. The chain's CDR3 is CASNLGLADSDTQYF. CDR3 bases: TGTGCCAGCAACCTGGGACTAGCGGACTCAGATACGCAGTATTTT.

The chain employs TRBV7-9 and TRBJ1-2, with TRBD1 matching over 9 bases. J gave up 4 bases and V 6 bases, and 18 bases lay outside the gene matches. Germline V CDR1 and CDR2: SEHNR, FQNEAQ (reference sequence). The CDR3 length is 18 residues. The CDR3 region is CASRSTGGTYNGGYGYTF. The DNA for the CDR3 is TGTGCCAGCAGGTCGACAGGGGGGACTTATAACGGAGGCTATGGCTACACCTTC.

The CDR3 DNA follows: TGTGCCAGCAGCTTGGGCAGATCCTACAATGAGCAGTTCTTC. Amino acids: CASSLGRSYNEQFF. The rearrangement joins TRBV5-6 to TRBJ2-1; D remains ambiguous. The germline gives CDR1 SGHDT, CDR2 YYEEEE. Between the trimmed V and J ends, which lost 0 bases and 1 base, there was a span of 5 bases. The CDR3 loop spans 14 amino acids.

This clone was detected only once. This sequence joins TRBV12-5 and TRBJ1-5; TRBD1 matches 7 bases. This CDR3 is 17 amino acids long. Germline V CDR1 and CDR2: LGHNT, FRNRAP. Unmatched junction bases numbered 10, after V lost 0 bases and J lost 5 bases. CDR3: CASGLVRQGGRDQPQHF. CDR3 DNA: TGTGCTAGTGGTTTGGTACGGCAGGGGGGTCGAGATCAGCCCCAGCATTTT.

J is TRBJ2-7 and V is TRBV3-1 (or the pseudogene TRBV3-2); D is possibly TRBD1 (6 bases). CDR1 LGHDT and CDR2 YNNKEL come from the germline V gene (reference sequence). This CDR3 is 17 amino acids long. Between the trimmed V and J ends, which lost 1 base and 0 bases, there was a span of 16 bases. CDR3 protein: CASSQVVTTGHSYEQYF. The CDR3 DNA reads as TGTGCCAGCAGCCAAGTCGTTACGACAGGCCACTCCTACGAGCAGTACTTC.

The chain is built from TRBV2 and TRBJ1-6; possibly TRBD1 for D (5 bases). Germline assignment: CDR1 SNHLY and CDR2 FYNNEI. The CDR3 covers 15 residues. V gave up 6 bases and J gave up 6 bases, with 15 bases separating them. The CDR3 protein is CASRERRGVNSPLHF. As DNA, the CDR3 is TGTGCCAGCAGGGAGAGGCGGGGGGTTAATTCACCCCTCCACTTT. Combining the CDR3 with reference TRBV2 and TRBJ1-6 gives the whole variable domain EPEVTQTPSHQVTQMGQEVILRCVPISNHLYFYWYRQILGQKVEFLVSFYNNEISEKSEIFDDQFSVERPDGSNFTLKIRSTKLEDSAMYFCASRERRGVNSPLHFGNGTRLTVT.

The chain links TRBV9 to TRBJ1-1; 7 nucleotides line up with TRBD1. This CDR3 region has 17 residues. V shed 3 bases, J shed 0 bases, and the junction held 11 bases outside the gene matches. The V gene's germline CDR1 is SGDLS and CDR2 YYNGEE. The CDR3 DNA is TGTGCCAGCAGCGAAGGGACAGACGTTTATATGAACACTGAAGCTTTCTTT. Residues: CASSEGTDVYMNTEAFF.

V is TRBV20-1 and J is TRBJ2-7; TRBD1 agrees at 9 bases. Germline loops: CDR1 DFQATT, CDR2 SNEGSKA (reference sequence). The junction had 7 bases not matched to a gene; V was cut back by 3 bases and J by 7 bases. CDR3 length: 13 residues. This CDR3 is CSASGGTGWEQYF. CDR3 in DNA: TGCAGTGCTAGTGGCGGGACAGGGTGGGAGCAGTACTTC.

The chain employs TRBV15 and TRBJ1-5, with a possible D match to TRBD1 (5 bases). Looked up from germline, CDR1 is LNHNV and CDR2 is YYDKDF (reference sequence). Trimming took 0 bases from V and 10 from J, leaving 19 bases between them. This CDR3 has 16 amino acids. The CDR3 DNA reads TGTGCCACCAGCAGAGATTCGGGCAGGGTTACCGAACCCCAGCATTTT. This gives the protein CATSRDSGRVTEPQHF. Using reference TRBV15 and TRBJ1-5 for the parts outside the CDR3, the full variable domain is DAMVIQNPRYQVTQFGKPVTLSCSQTLNHNVMYWYQQKSSQAPKLLFHYYDKDFNNEADTPDNFQSRRPNTSFCFLDIRSPGLGDTAMYLCATSRDSGRVTEPQHFGDGTRLSIL.

This chain uses TRBV4-1 with TRBJ2-7, with TRBD2 matching 11 bases. The length of the CDR3 is 15 residues. With 1 base clipped from V and 6 bases from J, the junction kept 5 bases outside the gene matches. Germline-derived CDR1 and CDR2 are MGHRA and YSYEKL. The CDR3 region is CASSQGGLAGGEQYF. In nucleotides, the CDR3 is TGCGCCAGCAGCCAAGGCGGGCTAGCGGGAGGCGAGCAGTACTTC.

The J gene is TRBJ2-5, the V gene TRBV30; D uncertain. The germline gives CDR1 GTSNPN, CDR2 SVGIG (reference sequence). The V gene lost 0 bases and the J gene lost 5 bases, with 7 bases spanning the gap. The length of the CDR3 is 12 residues. DNA for the CDR3: TGTGCCTGGAGTGTCGAACGGGAGACCCAGTACTTC. The encoded protein is CAWSVERETQYF.

The chain links TRBV6-1 to TRBJ1-2; D possibly corresponds to TRBD1 (5 bases). Germline CDR1 is MNHNS and CDR2 is SASEGT. The CDR3 sequence is 14 residues long. Between the trimmed V and J ends, which lost 3 bases and 0 bases, there was a span of 8 bases. CDR3 sequence reads: CASSEMTANYGYTF. The CDR3, as DNA: TGTGCCAGCAGTGAGATGACAGCTAACTATGGCTACACCTTC.

This chain connects TRBV11-2 to TRBJ1-1; D is undetermined. CDR3 length: 16 amino acids. Germline values: CDR1 SGHAT, CDR2 FQNNGV. V was trimmed by 0 bases and J by 2 bases, leaving 13 bases between them. CDR3 sequence: CASSLDLSRRNTEAFF. CDR3 bases: TGTGCCAGCAGCTTAGATCTGTCCAGAAGAAACACTGAAGCTTTCTTT.

This rearrangement joins TRBV29-1 to TRBJ2-1, with 13 bases fitting TRBD2. V trimming: 4 bases; J trimming: 9 bases; junction bases outside the gene matches: 3. CDR1 and CDR2 from the germline V gene are SQVTM and ANQGSEA. The CDR3 runs 13 residues. CDR3 coding DNA: TGCAGCGTTGGGACTAGCGGGAGTAGTGAGCAGTTCTTC. This encodes CSVGTSGSSEQFF.

The chain has TRBV20-1 and TRBJ1-2; D possibly corresponds to TRBD1 (5 bases). The CDR3 loop spans 11 amino acids. Germline V gene sequence: CDR1 DFQATT, CDR2 SNEGSKA (reference sequence). Trimming removed 4 bases at V and 2 bases at J, with 5 bases between. The CDR3 spells CSANRNYGYTF. The CDR3 DNA follows: TGCAGTGCTAACAGGAACTATGGCTACACCTTC.

The gene calls are TRBV19 and TRBJ1-6, with 8 positions matching TRBD1. CDR1 LNHDA and CDR2 SQIVND come from the germline V gene (reference sequence). The junction had 1 base not matched to a gene; V was cut back by 2 bases and J by 7 bases. The CDR3 runs to 14 residues. The CDR3 here is CASSIRQGNSPLHF. The CDR3 nucleotides are TGTGCCAGTAGTATACGACAGGGGAATTCACCCCTCCACTTT.

This clone turned up a few times. V gene TRBV6-5 combines with J gene TRBJ2-5; weak D call: TRBD2 (6 bases). CDR3 length equals 15 residues. From germline, CDR1 is MNHEY and CDR2 SVGAGI. Trimming shortened V by 6 bases and J by 5 bases, and 19 bases separated the two germline ends. The DNA of the CDR3 is TGTGCCAGCAGCGGGAGCGGGTTGAGCGGCGAGACCCAGTACTTC. Its translation: CASSGSGLSGETQYF.

The chain joins TRBV3-1 (or the pseudogene TRBV3-2) to TRBJ1-1, with D unclear. Trimming removed 3 bases at V and 4 bases at J, with 6 bases between. Germline V gene sequence: CDR1 LGHDT, CDR2 YNNKEL (reference sequence). The CDR3 runs to 12 residues. The chain's CDR3 is CASSHPSTEAFF. The CDR3 DNA follows: TGTGCCAGCAGCCATCCCTCCACTGAAGCTTTCTTT.

The chain recombines TRBV4-1 with TRBJ2-4, with 8 bases that match TRBD1. CDR3 length: 15 residues. Germline CDR1 and CDR2: MGHRA and YSYEKL. V shed 2 bases and J 4 bases; nucleotides not matched to a gene: 4. Here the CDR3 reads CASSQLTGGKNIQYF. CDR3 nucleotide sequence: TGCGCCAGCAGCCAATTAACAGGGGGGAAAAACATTCAGTACTTC.

The CDR3 here is CASSLEWTSDMVNEQFF. The CDR3 coding sequence is TGTGCCAGCAGCTTAGAGTGGACTAGCGATATGGTGAATGAGCAGTTCTTC. The chain couples TRBV7-9 to TRBJ2-1; the match to TRBD2 covers 9 bases. V dropped 1 base and J dropped 7; count of bases not matched to a gene: 11. Germline CDR1 reads SEHNR; CDR2 reads FQNEAQ (reference sequence). CDR3 size: 17 residues.

The chain carries TRBV4-3 and TRBJ2-7, with 9 bases fitting TRBD1. J gave up 3 bases and V 3 bases, and 6 bases lay outside the gene matches. From germline, CDR1 is LGHNA and CDR2 YSLEER. This CDR3 region has 15 residues. The CDR3 bases are TGCGCCAGCAGCCACCTACCGGGACAGGGCTACGAGCAGTACTTC. It encodes CASSHLPGQGYEQYF.

The chain combines TRBV7-9 with TRBJ2-7, with 7 bases fitting TRBD1. Germline assignment: CDR1 SEHNR and CDR2 FQNEAQ (reference sequence). The junction had 5 bases not matched to a gene; V was cut back by 3 bases and J by 0 bases. CDR3 size: 15 residues. In DNA, the CDR3 is TGTGCCAGCAGCTTCCAACAGGGGTTCTCCTACGAGCAGTACTTC. Amino acids: CASSFQQGFSYEQYF. The full variable domain, with the rest looked up from reference TRBV7-9 and TRBJ2-7, is DTGVSQNPRHKITKRGQNVTFRCDPISEHNRLYWYRQTLGQGPEFLTYFQNEAQLEKSRLLSDRFSAERPKGSFSTLEIQRTEQGDSAMYLCASSFQQGFSYEQYFGPGTRLTVT.

The V gene is TRBV4-3, the J gene TRBJ2-7; D may be TRBD1 (5 bases). The CDR3 extends over 15 amino acids. Per the germline V gene, CDR1 is LGHNA and CDR2 is YSLEER. V was trimmed by 0 bases and J by 3 bases, leaving 12 bases between them. The CDR3 region is CASSQDWQGYYEQYF. DNA of the CDR3: TGCGCCAGCAGCCAAGACTGGCAGGGCTACTACGAGCAGTACTTC.

The chain recombines TRBV29-1 with TRBJ2-7, with 7 positions matching TRBD2. The CDR3 is made up of 12 amino acids. CDR1 and CDR2 (germline): SQVTM, ANQGSEA. Trimming took 7 bases from V and 4 from J; bases not matched to a gene: 7. The CDR3 loop reads CSGGEGWYEQYF. The DNA of the CDR3 is TGCAGCGGGGGGGAGGGCTGGTACGAGCAGTACTTC.

CDR3: CASSYAGPPGGTGELFF. CDR3 DNA sequence: TGTGCCAGCAGTTACGCGGGACCACCCGGCGGCACCGGGGAGCTGTTTTTT. The gene calls are TRBV6-2 or TRBV6-3 and TRBJ2-2; possibly TRBD2 for D (6 bases). Between the trimmed V and J ends, which lost 2 bases and 4 bases, there was a span of 17 bases. The germline V gene has CDR1 MNHEY and CDR2 SVGEGT. This CDR3 region has 17 residues.